These 19 T cell receptor beta chains share one sample of origin, sequenced in a study of early T cells in non-severe SARS-CoV-2 infection. TCRdb itself ran the 5' RACE reads through MiXCR, one entry per CDR3 protein. The sample lists fewer than 40,000 distinct CDR3 sequences, approximately 5.5% occurring once. The sequenced sample was whole blood. These receptors were collected from an adult who was a healthcare worker with PCR-confirmed SARS-CoV-2 infection or an uninfected control (not recorded which).

The chain has TRBV7-2 and TRBJ2-5; tentative D call: TRBD1 (6 bases). Germline CDR1 SGHTA, CDR2 FQGNSA. V lost 5 bases and J lost 3, with 16 bases in between. This CDR3 contains 15 residues. This chain's CDR3 is CASSPRPGQKETQYF. CDR3 bases: TGTGCCAGCAGCCCTAGACCTGGACAGAAAGAGACCCAGTACTTC.

To note about this clonotype: A single base separates this from a much larger clone, so it may be a read error. The chain recombines TRBV5-1 with TRBJ2-6, with D maybe TRBD1 (5 bases). The V gene's germline CDR1 is SGHRS and CDR2 YFSETQ. This CDR3 comprises 14 residues. The CDR3 DNA sequence: TGCGCCAGCGGAGCACGCTCTGGGGCCAACGCCCTGACTTTC. This encodes CASGARSGANALTF.

The chain employs TRBV20-1 and TRBJ1-2; 7 bases align to TRBD1. Germline V gene lookup returns CDR1 DFQATT and CDR2 SNEGSKA (reference sequence). The junction had 5 bases not matched to a gene; V was cut back by 4 bases and J by 0 bases. The CDR3 is 14 residues long. The DNA for the CDR3 is TGCAGTGCTACCCGGGACAGCACTAACTATGGCTACACCTTC. It codes for CSATRDSTNYGYTF.

Ten or more counts support this clonotype. This could be a read error, since a much larger clone is one nucleotide away. Written as DNA, the CDR3 is TGCGCCTGCAGCCAACAGCGGGGGGGTCCAGATACGCAGTATTTT. This encodes CACSQQRGGPDTQYF. This chain uses TRBV4-3 with TRBJ2-3; 10 bases fit TRBD2. CDR3 length: 15 residues. Germline loops: CDR1 LGHNA, CDR2 YSLEER.

This clonotype showed up many times. V usage is TRBV11-2 and J usage is TRBJ2-7; no clear D. This CDR3 has 12 amino acids. Germline V gene data show CDR1 as SGHAT and CDR2 as FQNNGV. V lost 5 bases, J lost 2 bases, and 7 bases lay in between. The CDR3 region has the DNA TGTGCCAGCAGCCCTCTCGCCTACGAGCAGTACTTC. Protein: CASSPLAYEQYF.

This clonotype was observed many times. CDR3 region: CSARTPGVEQFF. CDR3 nucleotides: TGCAGTGCTAGGACCCCGGGAGTTGAGCAGTTCTTC. The chain combines TRBV20-1 with TRBJ2-1, with D perhaps matching TRBD2 (6 bases). V was shortened by 3 bases and J by 9 bases, with 12 bases between the two germline ends. The CDR3 runs 12 residues. Germline CDR1 and CDR2: DFQATT and SNEGSKA (reference sequence).

This clonotype was observed at least ten times. J is TRBJ1-3 and V is TRBV5-6, with D possibly TRBD1 on 6 matching bases. V dropped 4 bases and J dropped 3 bases, with 14 bases sitting between them. The CDR3 contains 15 residues. Germline V gene data show CDR1 as SGHDT and CDR2 as YYEEEE. CDR3 in amino acids: CASSPVQGGGNTIYF. The CDR3 bases are TGTGCCAGCAGCCCGGTACAGGGAGGTGGAAACACCATATATTTT. Variable domain in full (rest from reference TRBV5-6 and TRBJ1-3): DAGVTQSPTHLIKTRGQQVTLRCSPKSGHDTVSWYQQALGQGPQFIFQYYEEEERQRGNFPDRFSGHQFPNYSSELNVNALLLGDSALYLCASSPVQGGGNTIYFGEGSWLTVV.

The J gene is TRBJ2-3, the V gene TRBV28; D ambiguous. The CDR3 spans 16 residues. Germline V lookup: CDR1 MDHEN, CDR2 SYDVKM. V lost 5 bases to trimming and J lost 1 base, with 16 bases between them. The CDR3 nucleotides are TGTGCCAGCAGTCCCCGGCTCTGGAAGGGCACAGATACGCAGTATTTT. The encoded protein is CASSPRLWKGTDTQYF.

This clonotype was counted only a few times. CDR3 coding DNA: TGTGCCAGCAGCTTAATGGGGGGCGCCGGGCAAGAGACCCAGTACTTC. Encoded protein: CASSLMGGAGQETQYF. The gene calls are TRBV7-3 and TRBJ2-5; D tentatively fits TRBD1 or TRBD2 (6 bases each). The germline CDR1 and CDR2 sequences are SGHTA and FQGTGA. This CDR3 region has 16 residues. V was trimmed by 1 base and J by 2 bases, leaving 14 bases between them.

This chain connects TRBV15 to TRBJ2-7, with a weak D call TRBD2 (6 bases). CDR1 is LNHNV, CDR2 YYDKDF, per germline (reference sequence). Between the trimmed V and J ends, which lost 3 bases and 2 bases, there was a span of 11 bases. The CDR3 spans 14 residues. The CDR3 here is CATSRGGLTYEQYF. CDR3 in DNA: TGTGCCACCAGCAGGGGGGGACTTACCTACGAGCAGTACTTC.

This clonotype was seen only a few times. This chain uses TRBV13 with TRBJ1-2, with unresolved D. V was clipped by 1 base and J by 5 bases, with 11 bases between them. Per the germline V gene, CDR1 is PRHDT and CDR2 is FYEKMQ (reference sequence). The CDR3 runs to 14 residues. This CDR3 reads CASSLEGRPYGYTF. CDR3 coding DNA: TGTGCCAGCAGCTTAGAAGGCAGGCCATATGGCTACACCTTC.

V is TRBV19 and J is TRBJ2-3; D perhaps matches TRBD1 (6 bases). The CDR3 is 16 residues long. With 5 bases removed from V and 2 bases from J, the gap between germline ends came to 17 bases. The germline V gene encodes CDR1 LNHDA and CDR2 SQIVND (reference sequence). CDR3: CASSFLVGTSTDTQYF. CDR3 DNA: TGTGCCAGTAGTTTCCTGGTCGGGACATCCACAGATACGCAGTATTTT.

The chain recombines TRBV5-1 with TRBJ2-1, with D uncertain. The CDR3 runs to 12 residues. The V end lost 3 bases, the J end lost 8 bases, and 9 bases lay between the germline ends. From germline, CDR1 is SGHRS and CDR2 YFSETQ. The CDR3: CASSSPIHEQFF. Written as DNA, the CDR3 is TGCGCCAGCAGCTCGCCGATCCATGAGCAGTTCTTC.

This clonotype was counted ten times or more. V is TRBV11-1 and J is TRBJ1-6; D unresolved. The V gene lost 4 bases and the J gene lost 0 bases, with 1 base spanning the gap. Germline CDR1 reads SGHAT; CDR2 reads FQDESV (reference sequence). The length of the CDR3 is 13 residues. The CDR3 region is CASSYSYNSPLHF. In DNA, the CDR3 is TGTGCCAGCAGCTACTCCTATAATTCACCCCTCCACTTT.

The sample holds many counts of this clonotype. This chain uses TRBV18 with TRBJ2-7, with no clear D. The CDR3 is made up of 16 amino acids. V lost 1 base and J lost 0, with 13 bases in between. Germline CDR1 KGHSH, CDR2 LQKENI. The chain's CDR3 is CASSPRPSAISYEQYF. In DNA form, the CDR3 reads TGTGCCAGCTCACCACGCCCCTCAGCCATCTCCTACGAGCAGTACTTC.

This clonotype has only a few counts. CDR3 amino acids: CASSFTSDEQYF. CDR3 in DNA: TGTGCCAGCAGCTTTACTTCGGATGAGCAGTACTTC. The chain combines TRBV7-6 with TRBJ2-7, with D uncertain. The V end was cut by 3 bases, the J end by 7 bases, with 10 bases between. Germline lookup yields CDR1 SGHVS and CDR2 FNYEAQ. CDR3 length equals 12 residues.

This clonotype occurred a few times. This sequence joins TRBV2 and TRBJ1-2; D remains unclear. The V end lost 11 bases, the J end lost 8 bases, and 15 bases lay between the germline ends. CDR3 length: 11 residues. The V gene's germline CDR1 is SNHLY and CDR2 FYNNEI. CDR3 protein: CAQAGNGGYTF. The DNA for the CDR3 is TGTGCCCAAGCGGGGAATGGGGGCTACACCTTC. The entire variable domain, with the rest obtained from reference TRBV2 and TRBJ1-2, is as follows: EPEVTQTPSHQVTQMGQEVILRCVPISNHLYFYWYRQILGQKVEFLVSFYNNEISEKSEIFDDQFSVERPDGSNFTLKIRSTKLEDSAMYFCAQAGNGGYTFGSGTRLTVV.

This clonotype was found a few times. V usage is TRBV4-2 and J usage is TRBJ2-3, with D unresolved. Trimming stripped 0 bases from V and 2 bases from J, with 12 bases between. Per germline, CDR1 LGHNA and CDR2 YNFKEQ. The CDR3 runs 16 residues. This chain's CDR3 is CASSQDRARYTDTQYF. Written as DNA, the CDR3 is TGTGCCAGCAGCCAAGACCGCGCTCGATACACAGATACGCAGTATTTT.

This clonotype was seen at least ten times. The rearrangement uses TRBV20-1 and TRBJ2-1; TRBD2 aligns across 8 bases. The CDR3 spans 15 residues. Trimming cost V 3 bases and J 7 bases; bases outside gene matches: 11. Germline V gives CDR1 DFQATT, CDR2 SNEGSKA (reference sequence). CDR3 sequence: CSASSSSGRWNEQFF. The CDR3 region has the DNA TGCAGTGCTAGTTCCTCCAGCGGGAGATGGAATGAGCAGTTCTTC.